Listed here are 10 T cell receptor beta chains from one sample, sequenced in a study of regulatory T cells in long-lasting Graves disease. Noted time point: persistent/refractory GD, antithyroid drugs over 5 years with positive TRAb. Construction of the TCR library relied on RNA isolated from PBMCs. HTBI primers from iRepertoire and Arm-PCR of CDR3 regions yielded the TCR beta libraries. TCRdb used MiXCR to reprocess the multiplex PCR reads, holding one entry per CDR3 protein. Of about 430,000 distinct CDR3 sequences listed, 21% are singletons. The specimen was peripheral blood mononuclear cells (PBMCs), collected when the disease was refractory, from a patient treated with antithyroid drugs. The receptor source for this set is a female donor with Graves disease.

This clonotype was found many times. CDR3 region: CASRKPKGGTYEQYF. Written as DNA, the CDR3 is TGTGCCAGCCGCAAGCCGAAAGGGGGAACCTACGAGCAGTACTTC. The chain recombines TRBV6-1 with TRBJ2-7, with D maybe TRBD1 (6 bases). The V gene's germline CDR1 is MNHNS and CDR2 SASEGT. Trimming pared 8 bases from V and 2 bases from J, leaving 19 bases between. The CDR3 length is 15 residues.

This clonotype was counted between two and nine times. V usage is TRBV20-1 and J usage is TRBJ2-7; D is unresolved. Germline V gene data show CDR1 as DFQATT and CDR2 as SNEGSKA (reference sequence). The V end lost 0 bases, the J end lost 6 bases, and 15 bases lay between the germline ends. The CDR3 extends over 14 amino acids. The CDR3 coding sequence is TGCAGTGCTAGAGATCCCAACGTAAAGGGCGAGCAGTACTTC. Translation gives CSARDPNVKGEQYF.

V gene TRBV3-1 combines with J gene TRBJ1-5, with unresolved D. V lost 8 bases and J 5 bases, leaving 7 bases between the germline ends. In germline, CDR1 is LGHDT, CDR2 YNNKEL (reference sequence). The CDR3 is 11 residues long. The CDR3 protein is CASGQDQPQHF. The CDR3, as DNA: TGTGCCAGCGGGCAGGATCAGCCCCAGCATTTT.

This clonotype was counted ten times or more. The chain couples TRBV18 to TRBJ2-5; 9 bases fit TRBD1. This CDR3 spans 15 amino acids. V lost 0 bases, J lost 5 bases, and 4 bases stayed unmatched. Germline CDR1 KGHSH, CDR2 LQKENI. The CDR3 nucleotides are TGTGCCAGCTCACCACCGGCGACAGGGGGGGAGACCCAGTACTTC. This encodes CASSPPATGGETQYF. Combining the CDR3 with reference TRBV18 and TRBJ2-5 gives the whole variable domain NAGVMQNPRHLVRRRGQEARLRCSPMKGHSHVYWYRQLPEEGLKFMVYLQKENIIDESGMPKERFSAEFPKEGPSILRIQQVVRGDSAAYFCASSPPATGGETQYFGPGTRLLVL.

The CDR3 DNA follows: TGTGCCAGTAGTATCGAAATAGACTACGAGCAGTACTTC. It yields the protein CASSIEIDYEQYF. This chain connects TRBV19 to TRBJ2-7; D ambiguous. Trimming left V 3 bases short and J 3 bases short, with 9 bases between. The CDR3 sequence is 13 residues long. Looked up from germline, CDR1 is LNHDA and CDR2 is SQIVND (reference sequence).

The table lists this clonotype with a few counts. This rearrangement joins TRBV7-9 to TRBJ2-5; the match to TRBD1 covers 7 bases. This CDR3 contains 17 residues. Losses at the gene ends were 5 bases for V and 4 bases for J; bases not matched to a gene: 16. In germline, CDR1 is SEHNR, CDR2 FQNEAQ (reference sequence). CDR3 region: CASSQPSTLQGRETQYF. Here the CDR3 DNA reads TGTGCCAGCAGCCAACCCTCAACCCTACAGGGGAGAGAGACCCAGTACTTC. Drawing the rest from reference TRBV7-9 and TRBJ2-5, the complete variable domain is DTGVSQNPRHKITKRGQNVTFRCDPISEHNRLYWYRQTLGQGPEFLTYFQNEAQLEKSRLLSDRFSAERPKGSFSTLEIQRTEQGDSAMYLCASSQPSTLQGRETQYFGPGTRLLVL.

The sample holds many counts of this clonotype. The gene calls are TRBV2 and TRBJ2-7, with 7 nucleotides matching TRBD1. V lost 1 base to trimming and J lost 3 bases; unmatched junction nucleotides: 3. CDR3 length equals 14 residues. Germline V lookup: CDR1 SNHLY, CDR2 FYNNEI. CDR3 residues: CASSEGQGIYEQYF. Here the CDR3 DNA reads TGTGCCAGCAGTGAAGGACAGGGAATCTACGAGCAGTACTTC.

The chain employs TRBV11-2 and TRBJ2-1, with 12 bases identical to TRBD2. The junction had 15 bases not matched to a gene; V was cut back by 5 bases and J by 7 bases. Germline V gene lookup returns CDR1 SGHAT and CDR2 FQNNGV. This CDR3 has 18 amino acids. CDR3 sequence reads: CASSQDGASGRARNEQFF. Here the CDR3 DNA reads TGTGCCAGCAGCCAAGATGGGGCTAGCGGGAGGGCAAGGAATGAGCAGTTCTTC.

The chain joins TRBV10-3 to TRBJ1-5; 9 bases match TRBD1. CDR1 ENHRY and CDR2 SYGVKD come from the germline V gene. The V segment lost 5 bases and the J segment 8 bases; nucleotides outside the gene matches: 10. The CDR3 consists of 15 residues. As DNA, the CDR3 is TGTGCCATCAGTCCGGGGACAGGGTTTGGGGAGCCCCAGCATTTT. Amino acid sequence: CAISPGTGFGEPQHF.

The V call is TRBV27, the J call TRBJ2-4; 8 bases fit TRBD1. CDR3 length: 16 residues. In germline, CDR1 is MNHEY, CDR2 SMNVEV (reference sequence). V trimming: 4 bases; J trimming: 6 bases; junction bases outside the gene matches: 11. Here the CDR3 DNA reads TGTGCCAGCAGTTCCCTCGGGACAGGAGGGGGAAACATTCAGTACTTC. It encodes CASSSLGTGGGNIQYF.